The 23 T cell receptor beta chains below were found in one sample sequenced in a study of blood T cell repertoires in COVID-19. Libraries were prepared by immunoSEQ multiplex PCR; TCRdb keeps only in-frame clonotypes and omits some of them. Of about 170,000 clones listed, roughly 81% are singletons. Sequenced: peripheral blood. Receptors were obtained from a man aged 40-49 years who had recovered from COVID-19.

This clone came up once. The chain links TRBV6-6 to TRBJ1-4, with 10 nucleotides matching TRBD1. Per the germline V gene, CDR1 is MNHNY and CDR2 is SVGAGI (reference sequence). The ends lost 7 bases at V and 8 bases at J; junction bases unmatched: 13. The CDR3 runs 16 residues. In DNA form, the CDR3 reads TGTGCCAGCACCTTCGCCAGGACAGGGGGAAACGAAAAACTGTTTTTT. Encoded protein: CASTFARTGGNEKLFF.

The chain has TRBV5-6 and TRBJ1-5; D gene ambiguous. CDR1 and CDR2 (germline): SGHDT, YYEEEE. The ends were cut back, 4 bases at V and 4 bases at J, with 15 bases in the middle. This CDR3 region has 15 residues. Written as DNA, the CDR3 is TGTGCCAGCAGCCTGTCCCTGAGCGGAAATCAGCCCCAGCATTTT. This gives the protein CASSLSLSGNQPQHF.

The chain uses TRBV6-2 or TRBV6-3 and TRBJ2-5; 8 nucleotides match TRBD2. The CDR3 extends over 16 amino acids. V was clipped by 5 bases and J by 5 bases; unmatched bases: 13. CDR1 is MNHEY, CDR2 SVGEGT, per germline. CDR3 sequence reads: CASSRDGGAYTETQYF. In DNA, the CDR3 is TGTGCCAGCAGTAGGGACGGGGGGGCGTATACTGAGACCCAGTACTTC.

The V call is TRBV7-6, the J call TRBJ1-4; D gene uncertain. In germline, CDR1 is SGHVS, CDR2 FNYEAQ. V lost 0 bases, J lost 4 bases, and 9 bases lay in between. CDR3 length: 15 amino acids. CDR3 region: CASSLAEGRNEKLFF. The CDR3 coding sequence is TGTGCCAGCAGCTTAGCTGAGGGTCGTAATGAAAAACTGTTTTTT.

This clone was seen only a few times. The rearrangement links TRBV11-2 to TRBJ2-7; 7 bases are a match to TRBD1. Trimming took 1 base from V and 3 from J; bases not matched to a gene: 3. Per the germline V gene, CDR1 is SGHAT and CDR2 is FQNNGV. The CDR3 runs to 14 residues. The CDR3 DNA follows: TGTGCCAGCAGCTTAGGAGCAGGGGGCTACGAGCAGTACTTC. Its translation is CASSLGAGGYEQYF.

This chain uses TRBV29-1 with TRBJ2-3; 8 bases line up with TRBD2. Germline V gene lookup returns CDR1 SQVTM and CDR2 ANQGSEA. V trimming: 2 bases; J trimming: 2 bases; junction bases outside the gene matches: 6. The CDR3 consists of 15 residues. The CDR3 protein is CSVETSGTYTDTQYF. CDR3 DNA sequence: TGCAGCGTTGAAACTAGCGGAACCTACACAGATACGCAGTATTTT.

The V and J genes are TRBV3-1 (or the pseudogene TRBV3-2) and TRBJ2-5, with D possibly being TRBD1 (5 bases). Germline values: CDR1 LGHDT, CDR2 YNNKEL (reference sequence). V was trimmed by 0 bases and J by 7 bases, leaving 9 bases between them. The CDR3 has 13 amino acids. CDR3 sequence (DNA): TGTGCCAGCAGCCAAGAAGGAAGGGGGACCCAGTACTTC. Protein: CASSQEGRGTQYF.

The rearrangement links TRBV29-1 to TRBJ1-2; D possibly corresponds to TRBD1 (5 bases). Germline values: CDR1 SQVTM, CDR2 ANQGSEA. The V end was cut by 1 base, the J end by 8 bases, with 20 bases between. The CDR3 has 15 residues. CDR3 in amino acids: CSVEGGDRRGVGYTF. CDR3 nucleotide sequence: TGCAGCGTTGAAGGGGGCGATAGGAGGGGAGTAGGCTACACCTTC.

The J gene is TRBJ2-7, the V gene TRBV4-3; tentatively, D is TRBD2 (6 bases). The germline V gene encodes CDR1 LGHNA and CDR2 YSLEER. The CDR3 loop spans 14 amino acids. Trimming left V 3 bases short and J 5 bases short, with 14 bases between. This chain's CDR3 is CASSQEGRRDEQYF. The CDR3 bases are TGCGCCAGCAGCCAGGAGGGGAGGAGGGACGAGCAGTACTTC.

This rearrangement joins TRBV6-2 or TRBV6-3 to TRBJ1-5, with a weak D call TRBD1 (6 bases). Germline V gene sequence: CDR1 MNHEY, CDR2 SVGEGT. This CDR3 is built from 18 residues. Trimming pared 6 bases from V and 0 bases from J, leaving 21 bases between. The CDR3 region is CASSPTLGADYSNQPQHF. The DNA for the CDR3 is TGTGCCAGCAGCCCAACGTTGGGGGCCGATTATAGCAATCAGCCCCAGCATTTT.

This clone was recorded only once. V is TRBV27 and J is TRBJ1-4; D not resolved. Trimming cost V 6 bases and J 1 base, with 15 bases left between them. This CDR3 contains 16 residues. Germline assignment: CDR1 MNHEY and CDR2 SMNVEV (reference sequence). CDR3: CASRQVAGGTNEKLFF. The CDR3 DNA reads as TGTGCCAGCAGACAAGTCGCTGGAGGAACTAATGAAAAACTGTTTTTT.

The V and J genes are TRBV11-2 and TRBJ2-5, with 7 bases fitting TRBD1. After removal of 5 bases from V and 5 bases from J, the junction contained 5 bases not matched to a gene. The CDR3 totals 13 residues. Germline assignment: CDR1 SGHAT and CDR2 FQNNGV. This CDR3 reads CASSIDRVETQYF. The CDR3 coding sequence is TGTGCCAGCAGCATCGACAGGGTTGAGACCCAGTACTTC.

This chain uses TRBV27 with TRBJ1-1; 11 nucleotides match TRBD1. The germline V gene encodes CDR1 MNHEY and CDR2 SMNVEV (reference sequence). V was pared by 8 bases and J by 6 bases, with 20 bases of the junction left unmatched. The CDR3 has 18 amino acids. The CDR3: CASSTRPGQGGRGAEAFF. CDR3 in DNA: TGTGCCAGCTCGACCCGACCGGGACAGGGGGGCCGGGGGGCTGAAGCTTTCTTT.

V gene TRBV11-3 combines with J gene TRBJ1-5; no clear D gene. V was cut by 1 base and J by 0 bases, with 13 bases left in between. The CDR3 runs to 17 residues. CDR1 is SGHNT and CDR2 is YENEEA in the germline V gene. CDR3 residues: CASSLGIRSISNQPQHF. The CDR3 DNA reads TGTGCCAGCAGCTTAGGAATTCGGAGCATTAGCAATCAGCCCCAGCATTTT.

The genes are TRBV6-5 and TRBJ1-5; D remains unclear. V was clipped by 5 bases and J by 4 bases, with 6 bases between them. The CDR3 runs 12 residues. Germline CDR1 is MNHEY and CDR2 is SVGAGI. CDR3 coding DNA: TGTGCCAGCAGTCCCCCTAATCAGCCCCAGCATTTT. Its protein product is CASSPPNQPQHF.

The chain uses TRBV20-1 and TRBJ2-1, with 9 bases matching TRBD1. Germline CDR1 DFQATT, CDR2 SNEGSKA (reference sequence). The CDR3 has 17 residues. J gave up 5 bases and V 3 bases, and 14 bases lay outside the gene matches. The CDR3 DNA sequence: TGCAGTGCTAGTAGGACAGGGGAGGCCGGACATGACAATGAGCAGTTCTTC. It codes for CSASRTGEAGHDNEQFF.

The CDR3 spells CASSSPAGGSKAPLHF. CDR3 nucleotide sequence: TGTGCCAGCAGCTCCCCGGCAGGTGGGAGTAAAGCACCCCTCCACTTT. This rearrangement joins TRBV11-3 to TRBJ1-6; D is ambiguous. V was pared by 4 bases and J by 11 bases, with 21 bases between. The CDR3 is 16 amino acids. Germline V gives CDR1 SGHNT, CDR2 YENEEA.

This CDR3 reads CASNAGGNTIYF. CDR3 bases: TGTGCCAGCAATGCAGGAGGAAACACCATATATTTT. The chain has TRBV2 and TRBJ1-3; D uncertain. The CDR3 is 12 residues long. V was shortened by 7 bases and J by 4 bases, with 8 bases between the two germline ends. Germline V lookup: CDR1 SNHLY, CDR2 FYNNEI.

The rearrangement joins TRBV7-2 to TRBJ2-3; 9 bases map to TRBD2. Germline V gene lookup returns CDR1 SGHTA and CDR2 FQGNSA. This CDR3 comprises 19 residues. The trim removed 2 bases at V and 0 bases at J, leaving 12 bases unmatched. The DNA for the CDR3 is TGTGCCAGCAGCTTAAAGGAGTGGGCGGGAGGGACAAGCACAGATACGCAGTATTTT. Translating gives CASSLKEWAGGTSTDTQYF. The whole variable domain, remainder taken from reference TRBV7-2 and TRBJ2-3, is GAGVSQSPSNKVTEKGKDVELRCDPISGHTALYWYRQSLGQGLEFLIYFQGNSAPDKSGLPSDRFSAERTGGSVSTLTIQRTQQEDSAVYLCASSLKEWAGGTSTDTQYFGPGTRLTVL.

CDR3 amino acids: CASSLGAGYSYNEQFF. The CDR3 nucleotides read TGTGCCAGCAGCTTAGGGGCAGGGTACTCCTACAATGAGCAGTTCTTC. The chain combines TRBV11-2 with TRBJ2-1; tentative D call: TRBD1 (5 bases). Trimming left V 1 base short and J 0 bases short, with 10 bases between. The CDR3 sequence is 16 residues long. The germline V gene encodes CDR1 SGHAT and CDR2 FQNNGV.

This clone has ten or more counts. V is TRBV19 and J is TRBJ1-6; no firm D call. Trimming stripped 4 bases from V and 10 bases from J, with 20 bases between. The CDR3 loop spans 16 amino acids. The germline V gene encodes CDR1 LNHDA and CDR2 SQIVND (reference sequence). The CDR3 is CASSTTGNTGGSPLHF. In DNA form, the CDR3 reads TGTGCCAGTAGTACCACTGGGAACACGGGCGGGTCACCCCTCCACTTT.

The chain employs TRBV21-1 and TRBJ2-3; the listed D gene, TRBD2, was not tested against the DNA. TRBV21-1 is tagged as a pseudogene. The CDR3 has 16 residues. DNA of the CDR3: TGTGCCAGCGAGTGGGGACTAGCGGGATGCACAGATACGCAGTATTTT. Encoded protein: CASEWGLAGCTDTQYF.

This chain links TRBV4-1 with TRBJ2-3, with D maybe TRBD2 (6 bases). Trimming pared 3 bases from V and 5 bases from J, leaving 15 bases between. Germline lookup yields CDR1 MGHRA and CDR2 YSYEKL. CDR3 length: 15 residues. CDR3 in DNA: TGCGCCAGCAGCCAGCGGACGGGAGATAAAGATACGCAGTATTTT. Protein: CASSQRTGDKDTQYF.